Listed here is a single T cell receptor (beta chain). These data are taken from a study of beta chain features in type 1 diabetes. From germline, CDR1 is KGHSH and CDR2 LQKENI. This CDR3 has 15 residues. The investigators reverse transcribed all of the isolated RNA, so they sequenced expressed TCRB transcripts. Profiled with immunoSEQ multiplex PCR; TCRdb holds only in-frame clones, not every one. The sample contains 250,000 to 400,000 clones, around 13% of which appear only once. This clonotype originated in a man aged 25-45 years in good health. The sequenced material came from central memory CD4+ T cells from blood. This chain joins TRBV18 and TRBJ2-5; D is tentatively TRBD1 or TRBD2 (5 bases each). Near its end, the DNA agrees better with TRBJ2-7, so the J call may be wrong. The CDR3 DNA follows: TGTGCCAGCTCACCTCGGGACGACTCAGCCTACGAGCAGTACTTC. Translating it yields CASSPRDDSAYEQYF.